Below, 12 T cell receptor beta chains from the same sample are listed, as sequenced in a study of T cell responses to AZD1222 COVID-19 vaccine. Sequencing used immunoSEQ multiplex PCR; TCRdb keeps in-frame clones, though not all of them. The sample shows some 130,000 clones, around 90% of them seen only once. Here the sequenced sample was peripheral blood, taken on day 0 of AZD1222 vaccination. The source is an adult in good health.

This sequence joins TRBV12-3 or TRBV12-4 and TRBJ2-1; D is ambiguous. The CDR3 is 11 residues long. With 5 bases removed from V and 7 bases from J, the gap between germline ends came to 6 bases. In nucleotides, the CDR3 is TGTGCCAGCAGTCCACAGAATGAGCAGTTCTTC. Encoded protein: CASSPQNEQFF.

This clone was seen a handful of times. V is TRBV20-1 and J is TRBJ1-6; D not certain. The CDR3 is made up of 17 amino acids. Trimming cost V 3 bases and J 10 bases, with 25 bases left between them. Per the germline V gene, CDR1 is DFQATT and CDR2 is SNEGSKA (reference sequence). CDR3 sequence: CSASLLEQANLVSPLHF. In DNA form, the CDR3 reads TGCAGTGCTAGTTTGCTCGAGCAGGCAAACCTCGTCTCACCCCTCCACTTT.

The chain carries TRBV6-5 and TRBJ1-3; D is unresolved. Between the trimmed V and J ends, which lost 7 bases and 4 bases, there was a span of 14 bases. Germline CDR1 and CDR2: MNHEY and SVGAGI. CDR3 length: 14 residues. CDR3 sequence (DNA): TGTGCCAGCATCCCTCGGGAAGGAGGAAACACCATATATTTT. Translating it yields CASIPREGGNTIYF.

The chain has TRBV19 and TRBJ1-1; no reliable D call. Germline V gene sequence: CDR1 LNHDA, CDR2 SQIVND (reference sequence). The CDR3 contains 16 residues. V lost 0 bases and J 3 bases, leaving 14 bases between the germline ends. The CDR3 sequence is CASSIDRTLGDTEAFF. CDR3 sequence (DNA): TGTGCCAGTAGTATAGATCGAACACTCGGGGACACTGAAGCTTTCTTT.

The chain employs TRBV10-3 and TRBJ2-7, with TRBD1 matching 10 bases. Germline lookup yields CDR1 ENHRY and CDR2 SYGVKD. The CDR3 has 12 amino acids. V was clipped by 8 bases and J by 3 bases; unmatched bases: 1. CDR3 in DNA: TGTGCCATCCGGGACAGGGGCTACGAGCAGTACTTC. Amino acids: CAIRDRGYEQYF.

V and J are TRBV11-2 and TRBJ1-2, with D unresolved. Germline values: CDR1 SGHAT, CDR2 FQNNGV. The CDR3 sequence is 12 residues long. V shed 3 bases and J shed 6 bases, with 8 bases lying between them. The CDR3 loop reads CASSLGMDGYTF. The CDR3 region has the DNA TGTGCCAGCAGCTTGGGTATGGATGGCTACACCTTC.

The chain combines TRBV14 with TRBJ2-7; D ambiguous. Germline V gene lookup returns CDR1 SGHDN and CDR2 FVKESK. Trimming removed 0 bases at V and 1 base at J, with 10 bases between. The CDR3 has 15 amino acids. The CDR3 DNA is TGTGCCAGCAGCCAAGATCCGCGGTTTTCCTACGAGCAGTACTTC. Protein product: CASSQDPRFSYEQYF.

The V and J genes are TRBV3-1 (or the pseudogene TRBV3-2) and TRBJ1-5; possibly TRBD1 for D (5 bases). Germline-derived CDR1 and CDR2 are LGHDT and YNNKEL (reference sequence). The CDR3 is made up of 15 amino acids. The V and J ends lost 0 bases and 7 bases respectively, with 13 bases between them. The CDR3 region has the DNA TGTGCCAGCAGCCAAGAAGACAGAGGCGGGCAGCCCCAGCATTTT. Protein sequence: CASSQEDRGGQPQHF.

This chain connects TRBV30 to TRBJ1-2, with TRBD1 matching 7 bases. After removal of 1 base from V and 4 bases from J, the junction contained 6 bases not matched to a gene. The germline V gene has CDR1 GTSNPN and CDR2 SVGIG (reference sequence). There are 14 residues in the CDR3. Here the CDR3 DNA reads TGTGCCTGGAGTGGTCCGGGACAGTCCTATGGCTACACCTTC. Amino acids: CAWSGPGQSYGYTF. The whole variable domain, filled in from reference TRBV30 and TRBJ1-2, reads SQTIHQWPATLVQPVGSPLSLECTVEGTSNPNLYWYRQAAGRGLQLLFYSVGIGQISSEVPQNLSASRPQDRQFILSSKKLLLSDSGFYLCAWSGPGQSYGYTFGSGTRLTVV.

In DNA, the CDR3 is TGCGCCAGCAGCCCGGGTGACTTCGCAGATACGCAGTATTTT. It encodes CASSPGDFADTQYF. The chain carries TRBV5-1 and TRBJ2-3; D is undetermined. Trimming removed 4 bases from V and 4 bases from J, with 13 bases in between. Germline V lookup: CDR1 SGHRS, CDR2 YFSETQ. The CDR3 has 14 residues.

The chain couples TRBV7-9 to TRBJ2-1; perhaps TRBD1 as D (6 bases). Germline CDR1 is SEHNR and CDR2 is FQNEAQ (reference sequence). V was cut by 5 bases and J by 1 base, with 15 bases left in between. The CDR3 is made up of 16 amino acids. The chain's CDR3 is CASSPMTGASYNEQFF. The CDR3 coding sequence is TGTGCCAGCAGCCCAATGACAGGTGCTTCCTACAATGAGCAGTTCTTC.

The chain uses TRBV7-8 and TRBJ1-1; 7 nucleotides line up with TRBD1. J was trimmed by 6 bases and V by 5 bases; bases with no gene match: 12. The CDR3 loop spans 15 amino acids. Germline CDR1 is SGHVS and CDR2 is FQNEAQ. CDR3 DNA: TGTGCCAGCAGCACCCGACAGGGTAAGGGCGCTGAAGCTTTCTTT. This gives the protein CASSTRQGKGAEAFF. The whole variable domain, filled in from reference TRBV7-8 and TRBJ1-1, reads GAGVSQSPRYKVAKRGQDVALRCDPISGHVSLFWYQQALGQGPEFLTYFQNEAQLDKSGLPSDRFFAERPEGSVSTLKIQRTQQEDSAVYLCASSTRQGKGAEAFFGQGTRLTVV.